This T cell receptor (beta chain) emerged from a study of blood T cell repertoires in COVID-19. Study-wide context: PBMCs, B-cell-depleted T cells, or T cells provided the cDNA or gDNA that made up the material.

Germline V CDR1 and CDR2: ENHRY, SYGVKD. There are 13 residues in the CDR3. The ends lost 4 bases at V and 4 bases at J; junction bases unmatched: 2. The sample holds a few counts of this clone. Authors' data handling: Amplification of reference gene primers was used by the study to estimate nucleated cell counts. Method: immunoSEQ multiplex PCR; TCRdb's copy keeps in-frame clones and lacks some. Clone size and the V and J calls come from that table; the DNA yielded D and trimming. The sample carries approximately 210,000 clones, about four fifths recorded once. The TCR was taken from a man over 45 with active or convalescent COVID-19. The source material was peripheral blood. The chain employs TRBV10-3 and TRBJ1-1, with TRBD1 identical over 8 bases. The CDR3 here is CAISATGATEAFF. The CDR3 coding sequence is TGTGCCATCAGTGCGACAGGGGCCACTGAAGCTTTCTTT.